This T cell receptor (beta chain) appears in the sequencing data of a study of T cells in Graves' hyperthyroidism and ophthalmopathy. Amplification yielded TCR beta CDR3 regions, with RNA transcripts as the source. The HTBI primer set was used in a first-round RT-PCR of the TCR CDR3. TCRdb re-called the multiplex PCR reads with MiXCR, one entry per CDR3 protein. This table has hundreds of thousands of distinct CDR3 sequences, around 21% appearing once. The sequencing sample was made of blood. This TCR was recovered from a man aged 25 to 45 with Graves' ophthalmopathy.

The CDR3 sequence: CASSLSLWSGKGTDTQYF. DNA for the CDR3: TGTGCCAGCAGTTTATCGTTATGGAGCGGGAAAGGCACAGATACGCAGTATTTT. J is TRBJ2-3 and V is TRBV28, with 7 bases identical to TRBD2. The CDR3 totals 18 residues. The junction had 11 bases not matched to a gene; V was cut back by 1 base and J by 1 base. Germline CDR1 reads MDHEN; CDR2 reads SYDVKM.